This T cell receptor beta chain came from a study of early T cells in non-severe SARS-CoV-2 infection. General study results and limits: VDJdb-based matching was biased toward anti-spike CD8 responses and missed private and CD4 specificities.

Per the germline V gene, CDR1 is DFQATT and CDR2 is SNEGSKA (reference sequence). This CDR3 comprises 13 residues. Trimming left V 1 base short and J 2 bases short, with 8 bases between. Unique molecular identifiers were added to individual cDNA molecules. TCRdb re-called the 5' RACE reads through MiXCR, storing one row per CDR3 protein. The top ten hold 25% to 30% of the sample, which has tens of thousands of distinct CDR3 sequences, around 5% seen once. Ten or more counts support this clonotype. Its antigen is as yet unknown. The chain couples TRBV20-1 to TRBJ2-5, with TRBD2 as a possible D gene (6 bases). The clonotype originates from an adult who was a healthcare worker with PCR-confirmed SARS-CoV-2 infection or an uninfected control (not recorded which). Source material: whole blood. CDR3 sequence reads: CSARVSGQETQYF. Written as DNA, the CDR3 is TGCAGTGCTAGAGTTAGCGGTCAAGAGACCCAGTACTTC.